The 20 T cell receptor beta chains in this list originate from one sample, sequenced in a study of shared clonotypes between healthy human individuals. Sequencing was performed with immunoSEQ multiplex PCR; in TCRdb, only in-frame clones are kept and a portion is missing. The top ten hold about 0.21% of the sample, which has roughly 850,000 clones, around 96% seen once. The naive CD8 subset, CD45RO-negative cells positively selected for CCR7, excluded terminally differentiated effector memory CD45RA+ cells. The sequenced sample consisted of naive CD8+ T cells sorted from blood. These receptor sequences come from a man in his thirties or forties in good health.

CDR3 amino acids: CASSFSESYNEQFF. The CDR3 region has the DNA TGTGCCAGCAGCTTCAGCGAGTCCTACAATGAGCAGTTCTTC. The chain links TRBV7-9 to TRBJ2-1; D call uncertain. CDR1 and CDR2 (germline): SEHNR, FQNEAQ (reference sequence). This CDR3 comprises 14 residues. Trimming shortened V by 3 bases and J by 1 base, and 7 bases separated the two germline ends.

The chain joins TRBV7-9 to TRBJ2-1, with TRBD2 identical over 8 bases. The germline gives CDR1 SEHNR, CDR2 FQNEAQ (reference sequence). CDR3 length: 13 amino acids. V lost 8 bases to trimming and J lost 12 bases; unmatched junction nucleotides: 12. The CDR3 loop reads CASAPREGGGQFF. The CDR3 coding sequence is TGTGCCAGCGCCCCCCGGGAGGGGGGAGGGCAGTTCTTC.

This clone has only one observation. The V call is TRBV7-6, the J call TRBJ1-1; D is unclear. V was clipped by 4 bases and J by 1 base, with 7 bases between them. The CDR3 has 13 amino acids. Germline CDR1 is SGHVS and CDR2 is FNYEAQ. CDR3 in amino acids: CASSSGGNTEAFF. In nucleotides, the CDR3 is TGTGCCAGCAGCTCCGGAGGGAACACTGAAGCTTTCTTT.

V and J are TRBV29-1 and TRBJ2-5; TRBD2 is a possible D gene (5 bases). Germline CDR1 is SQVTM and CDR2 is ANQGSEA. V was cut by 2 bases and J by 7 bases, with 11 bases left in between. The CDR3 runs to 12 residues. Written as DNA, the CDR3 is TGCAGCGTTGAAAAGGACTCTTCGACCCAGTACTTC. It yields the protein CSVEKDSSTQYF.

In its sample, this clone was seen once. This chain connects TRBV13 to TRBJ2-5, with TRBD2 matching over 7 bases. CDR3 size: 17 residues. Germline CDR1 is PRHDT and CDR2 is FYEKMQ (reference sequence). Trimming at V came to 5 bases and at J to 1 base, leaving 13 bases not matched to a gene. The CDR3 is CASSPPWTGTTQETQYF. The CDR3 DNA is TGTGCCAGCAGCCCCCCCTGGACCGGGACTACCCAAGAGACCCAGTACTTC.

To note about this clone: This CDR3 is also generated by other DNA sequences in the sample. The chain has TRBV27 and TRBJ2-7; the D is unclear. Germline assignment: CDR1 MNHEY and CDR2 SMNVEV (reference sequence). The CDR3 sequence is 12 residues long. Trimming took 2 bases from V and 6 from J, leaving 8 bases between them. CDR3 DNA: TGTGCCAGCAGTTTAGTAGGGCGCGAGCAGTACTTC. Its protein product is CASSLVGREQYF.

The sample holds one count of this clone. V usage is TRBV27 and J usage is TRBJ2-3; 8 bases align to TRBD2. The V gene end was trimmed by 3 bases and the J gene end by 3 bases; junction bases not matched to a gene: 5. This CDR3 has 15 residues. The V gene's germline CDR1 is MNHEY and CDR2 SMNVEV (reference sequence). CDR3 nucleotide sequence: TGTGCCAGCAGTTTTGCGGGAGGTCTTACAGATACGCAGTATTTT. Protein product: CASSFAGGLTDTQYF.

The J gene is TRBJ2-7, the V gene TRBV6-1, with D perhaps matching TRBD2 (5 bases). The CDR3 loop spans 13 amino acids. In germline, CDR1 is MNHNS, CDR2 SASEGT. Deletions cut 2 bases from V and 4 bases from J, with 9 bases between. The CDR3 is CASSEHWRYEQYF. CDR3 nucleotides: TGTGCCAGCAGTGAACATTGGAGGTACGAGCAGTACTTC.

The CDR3 reads CSVRGTGDTEAFF. The CDR3 nucleotides read TGCAGCGTAAGGGGTACAGGGGACACTGAAGCTTTCTTT. V usage is TRBV29-1 and J usage is TRBJ1-1; the match to TRBD1 covers 7 bases. Germline loops: CDR1 SQVTM, CDR2 ANQGSEA. CDR3 length: 13 amino acids. V was pared by 6 bases and J by 3 bases, with 7 bases of the junction left unmatched.

This clone was observed a single time. Other nucleotide sequences from this sample produce the same CDR3. The CDR3 is CASRDYYEQYF. In DNA form, the CDR3 reads TGTGCCAGCAGGGACTACTACGAGCAGTACTTC. The chain joins TRBV2 to TRBJ2-7; weak D call: TRBD2 (6 bases). The CDR3 loop spans 11 amino acids. The V gene's germline CDR1 is SNHLY and CDR2 FYNNEI. V shed 6 bases and J shed 3 bases, with 6 bases lying between them.

This chain connects TRBV29-1 to TRBJ2-1, with D perhaps given as TRBD1 or TRBD2 (5 bases each). This CDR3 contains 15 residues. Trimming pared 6 bases from V and 4 bases from J, leaving 19 bases between. The germline V gene has CDR1 SQVTM and CDR2 ANQGSEA. This CDR3 is CSVVLDRGEYNEQFF. The CDR3 DNA reads TGCAGCGTCGTCCTCGACCGGGGCGAATACAATGAGCAGTTCTTC.

The chain uses TRBV30 and TRBJ1-1; D not certain. From germline, CDR1 is GTSNPN and CDR2 SVGIG (reference sequence). The CDR3 has 13 amino acids. Trimming stripped 2 bases from V and 0 bases from J, with 7 bases between. The CDR3 DNA reads as TGTGCCTGGAGTAGCGGCATGAACACTGAAGCTTTCTTT. Its translation is CAWSSGMNTEAFF. Combining the CDR3 with reference TRBV30 and TRBJ1-1 gives the whole variable domain SQTIHQWPATLVQPVGSPLSLECTVEGTSNPNLYWYRQAAGRGLQLLFYSVGIGQISSEVPQNLSASRPQDRQFILSSKKLLLSDSGFYLCAWSSGMNTEAFFGQGTRLTVV.

This sequence joins TRBV9 and TRBJ2-7, with a possible D match to TRBD2 (6 bases). The V and J ends lost 3 bases and 3 bases respectively, with 13 bases between them. Germline V lookup: CDR1 SGDLS, CDR2 YYNGEE. The CDR3 is made up of 14 amino acids. CDR3 bases: TGTGCCAGCAGCGAGTTCGGGAGTGTCTACGAGCAGTACTTC. It is translated as CASSEFGSVYEQYF.

V usage is TRBV6-6 and J usage is TRBJ2-3; D tentatively reads TRBD1 or TRBD2 (5 bases each). Germline values: CDR1 MNHNY, CDR2 SVGAGI (reference sequence). V lost 0 bases and J 0 bases, leaving 10 bases between the germline ends. This CDR3 has 16 amino acids. DNA of the CDR3: TGTGCCAGCAGTTACTCCCGGGACGACAGCACAGATACGCAGTATTTT. This translates into CASSYSRDDSTDTQYF.

The chain is built from TRBV6-6 and TRBJ2-3; TRBD2 is a possible D gene (7 bases). The CDR3 covers 16 residues. The V and J ends lost 5 bases and 6 bases respectively, with 21 bases between them. Germline CDR1 and CDR2: MNHNY and SVGAGI (reference sequence). The CDR3 DNA reads as TGTGCCAGCAGTCCCCTAGGGGGGGCTCTTGAGGATACGCAGTATTTT. Protein sequence: CASSPLGGALEDTQYF.

This rearrangement joins TRBV7-2 to TRBJ2-7; maybe TRBD2 (6 bases). V shed 6 bases and J shed 0 bases, with 15 bases lying between them. The CDR3 runs 15 residues. Germline values: CDR1 SGHTA, CDR2 FQGNSA. The CDR3 is CASSYGTPISYEQYF. The CDR3 nucleotides read TGTGCCAGCAGTTACGGGACTCCGATCTCCTACGAGCAGTACTTC. Full variable domain (outside the CDR3, taken from reference TRBV7-2 and TRBJ2-7): GAGVSQSPSNKVTEKGKDVELRCDPISGHTALYWYRQSLGQGLEFLIYFQGNSAPDKSGLPSDRFSAERTGGSVSTLTIQRTQQEDSAVYLCASSYGTPISYEQYFGPGTRLTVT.

About this clone: The sample contains more than one DNA sequence encoding this CDR3. The rearrangement uses TRBV5-1 and TRBJ2-7, with 10 bases that match TRBD1. J lost 4 bases, V lost 0 bases, and 1 base had no gene match. This CDR3 comprises 14 residues. The V gene's germline CDR1 is SGHRS and CDR2 YFSETQ. DNA for the CDR3: TGCGCCAGCAGCTTGGGACAGGGGGCGTACGAGCAGTACTTC. Translated: CASSLGQGAYEQYF.

The CDR3 region is CSAWTALYGYTF. The CDR3 region has the DNA TGCAGCGCCTGGACGGCGCTCTATGGCTACACCTTC. J is TRBJ1-2 and V is TRBV29-1; the D is unclear. V lost 7 bases and J 4 bases, leaving 13 bases between the germline ends. CDR1 and CDR2 (germline): SQVTM, ANQGSEA. The CDR3 is 12 residues long.

In the case of this clone: Other DNA sequences in the same sample also yield this CDR3. The genes are TRBV7-6 and TRBJ2-3, with a tentative D call TRBD1 (5 bases). Germline V gives CDR1 SGHVS, CDR2 FNYEAQ. Trimming removed 0 bases from V and 2 bases from J, with 6 bases in between. CDR3 size: 14 residues. Here the CDR3 DNA reads TGTGCCAGCAGCTTAGCGGGGCCCACAGATACGCAGTATTTT. It yields the protein CASSLAGPTDTQYF.

This rearrangement joins TRBV6-5 to TRBJ2-7; 8 nucleotides line up with TRBD1. Germline values: CDR1 MNHEY, CDR2 SVGAGI. The CDR3 has 14 amino acids. The junction had 5 bases not matched to a gene; V was cut back by 7 bases and J by 0 bases. CDR3 DNA sequence: TGTGCCAGCACCCACAGGGGGAGCTCCTACGAGCAGTACTTC. Residues: CASTHRGSSYEQYF.